A selection of T cell receptor beta chains follows, all from one sample in a study of blood T cells in healthy people across ages. TCRdb reprocessed the 5' RACE reads via MiXCR and lists one record per CDR3 protein. The sample consists of hundreds of thousands of distinct CDR3 sequences, around half of them appearing once. The source material was blood. Every receptor here comes from a man older than 75 in good health. Each CDR3 is given with its conserved first and last residue. Fields, in order: V gene, clone size, D gene, J gene, CDR3 protein, CDR3 DNA. A D gene is named only where the DNA matches it firmly. The listing skips clone size in some rows; elsewhere it reads once, few, many or a size class.

TRBV9	.	.	TRBJ2-3	CASSVKLSGLPPDTQYF	TGTGCCAGCAGCGTTAAGTTGAGTGGACTACCCCCCGATACGCAGTATTTT
TRBV3-1	.	.	TRBJ1-6	CASSQGTYSPLHF	TGTGCCAGCAGCCAAGGAACGTATTCACCCCTCCACTTT
TRBV2	.	TRBD2	TRBJ2-1	CASRGTSGGYNEQFF	TGTGCCAGCAGGGGGACTAGCGGGGGCTACAATGAGCAGTTCTTC
TRBV7-2	.	TRBD2	TRBJ2-7	CASSLPASGRAYEQYF	TGTGCCAGCAGCTTACCCGCTAGCGGGAGGGCCTACGAGCAGTACTTC
TRBV24-1	.	TRBD1	TRBJ1-1	CATSDYDDRDRENTEAFF	TGTGCCACCAGTGACTACGATGACCGGGACAGGGAGAACACTGAAGCTTTCTTT
TRBV5-1	.	TRBD1	TRBJ2-1	CASSFDGTGLHEQFF	TGCGCCAGCAGCTTTGACGGGACAGGGCTCCATGAGCAGTTCTTC
TRBV6-1	.	.	TRBJ1-6	CASSIPTGVGNSPLHF	TGTGCCAGCAGCATACCGACCGGGGTTGGGAATTCACCCCTCCACTTT
TRBV10-3	.	TRBD2	TRBJ2-2	CAISEGLAGTNTGELFF	TGTGCCATCAGTGAGGGACTAGCGGGAACGAACACCGGGGAGCTGTTTTTT
TRBV7-6	.	.	TRBJ1-2	CASSLVKPDRGAPSGYDYTF	TGTGCCAGCAGCTTAGTGAAACCCGACCGGGGGGCCCCATCGGGGTATGACTACACCTTC
TRBV20-1	.	.	TRBJ1-5	CSARRLGVEGQPQHF	TGCAGTGCTAGACGGTTAGGGGTTGAGGGTCAGCCCCAGCATTTT
TRBV7-2	.	.	TRBJ2-7	CASSSPPTREQYF	TGTGCCAGCAGCTCCCCTCCGACTAGGGAGCAGTACTTC
TRBV27	.	.	TRBJ1-2	CASSSRSGLMGYTF	TGTGCCAGCAGTTCCCGCTCCGGACTTATGGGCTACACCTTC
TRBV9	.	TRBD1	TRBJ2-5	CASSVVQGAGETQYF	TGTGCCAGCAGCGTAGTACAGGGGGCGGGAGAGACCCAGTACTTC
TRBV2	.	TRBD1	TRBJ1-6	CASRDRGQFGYNSPLHF	TGTGCCAGCCGGGACAGGGGCCAATTCGGGTATAATTCACCCCTCCACTTT
TRBV6-1	few	.	TRBJ2-1	CASSHGSSYSYNEQFF	TGTGCCAGCAGCCACGGGTCTTCTTATTCCTACAATGAGCAGTTCTTC
TRBV27	few	.	TRBJ2-1	CASSNMIGEQFF	TGTGCCAGCAGCAATATGATCGGTGAGCAGTTCTTC
TRBV20-1	.	TRBD2	TRBJ2-7	CSARSLAGTYEQYF	TGCAGTGCTAGGAGCTTAGCGGGGACCTACGAGCAGTACTTC
TRBV7-2	.	.	TRBJ2-5	CASSVVRKETQYF	TGTGCCAGCAGCGTAGTCCGTAAAGAGACCCAGTACTTC
TRBV5-1	.	.	TRBJ2-3	CASSLYIARGDTQYF	TGCGCCAGCAGCTTGTATATAGCCCGGGGGGATACGCAGTATTTT
TRBV21-1	few	.	TRBJ2-7	CASIRGDRGSYEQYF	TGTGCCAGCATAAGGGGGGACAGGGGCTCCTACGAGCAGTACTTC
TRBV20-1	.	TRBD2	TRBJ2-7	CSARPSGRTFYEQYF	TGCAGTGCGAGACCTAGCGGGAGGACTTTCTACGAGCAGTACTTC
TRBV4-1	.	.	TRBJ2-7	CASSPSTFYEQYF	TGCGCCAGCAGCCCCTCGACTTTCTACGAGCAGTACTTC
TRBV3-1	.	.	TRBJ1-1	CASTQGGGGYPEAFF	TGTGCCAGCACCCAAGGAGGAGGAGGTTACCCTGAAGCTTTCTTT
TRBV20-1	few	TRBD2	TRBJ2-5	CSASNPLAGGLETQYF	TGCAGTGCTAGTAACCCACTAGCGGGAGGTCTGGAGACCCAGTACTTC
TRBV5-1	.	.	TRBJ1-4	CASSLELGLGGDEKLFF	TGCGCCAGCAGCTTGGAATTGGGCCTCGGGGGAGATGAAAAACTGTTTTTT
TRBV29-1	few	TRBD1	TRBJ2-3	CSAAPTGQGGWYF	TGCAGCGCTGCCCCGACTGGACAGGGAGGTTGGTATTTT
TRBV29-1	.	.	TRBJ2-1	CSVDGSGIYNEQFF	TGCAGCGTTGACGGTAGCGGAATTTACAATGAGCAGTTCTTC
TRBV4-2	many	TRBD2	TRBJ2-7	CASSQDLAGGRHGEQYF	TGTGCCAGCAGCCAAGATCTAGCGGGAGGAAGACACGGCGAGCAGTACTTC
TRBV6-5	few	.	TRBJ1-4	CAARRGAGTNEKLFF	TGTGCCGCCCGACGGGGCGCAGGAACTAATGAAAAACTGTTTTTT
TRBV7-2	.	.	TRBJ2-2	CASSLVGRGGELFF	TGTGCCAGCAGCTTAGTAGGGCGTGGCGGGGAGCTGTTTTTT
TRBV15	.	.	TRBJ2-7	CATSRARGPVPQKYEQYF	TGTGCCACCAGCAGGGCCAGGGGCCCCGTCCCTCAGAAATACGAGCAGTACTTC
TRBV29-1	.	.	TRBJ2-7	CSVEEVYEQYF	TGCAGCGTTGAAGAGGTCTACGAGCAGTACTTC
TRBV11-2	.	TRBD1	TRBJ1-1	CASINRRDSTEAFF	TGTGCCAGCATCAACCGCCGGGACAGCACTGAAGCTTTCTTT
TRBV9	few	.	TRBJ2-6	CASSVRSGANVLTF	TGTGCCAGCAGCGTACGATCTGGGGCCAACGTCCTGACTTTC
TRBV6-6	.	.	TRBJ1-1	CASIPGRRKAFF	TGTGCCAGCATTCCCGGCAGAAGGAAAGCTTTCTTT
TRBV4-2	.	.	TRBJ1-6	CASSQDIPLREPYNSPLHF	TGTGCCAGCAGCCAAGATATTCCTCTCCGGGAGCCCTATAATTCACCCCTCCACTTT
TRBV20-1	.	.	TRBJ2-5	CSANTDLYQETQYF	TGCAGTGCCAATACCGATTTGTACCAAGAGACCCAGTACTTC
TRBV10-3	.	.	TRBJ2-7	CAISDRGGEQYF	TGTGCCATCAGTGATAGAGGGGGCGAGCAGTACTTC
TRBV4-1	.	TRBD1	TRBJ1-2	CASSPDRVWDYGYTF	TGCGCCAGCAGCCCTGACAGGGTCTGGGACTATGGCTACACCTTC
TRBV7-2	.	.	TRBJ2-5	CASSPLVALETQYF	TGTGCCAGCAGCCCGCTAGTGGCCCTTGAGACCCAGTACTTC
TRBV20-1	.	.	TRBJ2-2	CSARDPWASGELFF	TGCAGTGCTAGAGATCCCTGGGCGAGCGGGGAGCTGTTTTTT
TRBV5-1	.	TRBD1	TRBJ1-1	CASSPGTANTEAFF	TGCGCCAGCAGCCCGGGGACAGCAAACACTGAAGCTTTCTTT
TRBV11-1	few	.	TRBJ2-7	CASSLEEGLAYEQYF	TGTGCCAGCAGCTTGGAGGAGGGCCTAGCGTACGAGCAGTACTTC
TRBV20-1	few	.	TRBJ2-5	CSAELRNQETQYF	TGCAGTGCGGAACTTCGGAACCAAGAGACCCAGTACTTC
TRBV12-3/TRBV12-4	.	TRBD2	TRBJ2-7	CASTTQVAGHYEQYF	TGTGCCAGCACCACCCAGGTAGCGGGACACTACGAGCAGTACTTC
TRBV29-1	.	.	TRBJ1-4	CSVEQILNEKLFF	TGCAGCGTTGAACAAATCCTCAATGAAAAACTGTTTTTT
TRBV27	.	TRBD1	TRBJ1-6	CASSIYPRQGGNSPLHF	TGTGCCAGCAGTATCTACCCACGACAGGGTGGTAATTCACCCCTCCACTTT
TRBV4-3	.	.	TRBJ2-5	CASSQDPGGATQYF	TGCGCCAGCAGCCAAGATCCCGGGGGTGCGACCCAGTACTTC
TRBV2	.	.	TRBJ2-4	CASSEAPSLGAKNIQYF	TGTGCCAGCAGTGAAGCTCCCAGTTTAGGAGCCAAAAACATTCAGTACTTC
TRBV12-3/TRBV12-4	.	TRBD1	TRBJ2-2	CASSFGAGTVRNTGELFF	TGTGCCAGCAGTTTTGGAGCCGGGACAGTTCGGAACACCGGGGAGCTGTTTTTT
TRBV3-1	.	TRBD1	TRBJ2-7	CASSRQGDYEQYF	TGTGCCAGCAGTCGACAGGGGGACTACGAGCAGTACTTC
TRBV29-1	few	TRBD2	TRBJ2-7	CSVELAGGYEQYF	TGCAGCGTCGAACTAGCGGGAGGTTACGAGCAGTACTTC